This T cell receptor (beta chain) derives from a study of T cell responses to AZD1222 COVID-19 vaccine. Notes on the study in general: Donors were chiefly white British, with a greater number of females, and clonal diversity was perhaps underestimated. The reported proportion of spike-specific TCRs targeting unmutated variant regions was nearly half. Repertoires were sampled only after the peak T cell response.

TCRdb's copy holds only in-frame clones and misses some; the assay was immunoSEQ multiplex PCR. The table lists around 180,000 clones, almost 95% of them singletons. CDR3 length: 14 amino acids. Germline assignment: CDR1 MNHEY and CDR2 SVGEGT. V lost 0 bases, J lost 4 bases, and 9 bases lay in between. Notes on this clone: The target antigen is unknown.

This clonotype was sampled from an adult in good health. The chain joins TRBV6-2 or TRBV6-3 to TRBJ1-1; D ambiguous. Sample: peripheral blood, taken on day 0 of AZD1222 vaccination. The CDR3 spells CASSYSMGATEAFF. DNA for the CDR3: TGTGCCAGCAGTTACTCGATGGGTGCCACTGAAGCTTTCTTT.